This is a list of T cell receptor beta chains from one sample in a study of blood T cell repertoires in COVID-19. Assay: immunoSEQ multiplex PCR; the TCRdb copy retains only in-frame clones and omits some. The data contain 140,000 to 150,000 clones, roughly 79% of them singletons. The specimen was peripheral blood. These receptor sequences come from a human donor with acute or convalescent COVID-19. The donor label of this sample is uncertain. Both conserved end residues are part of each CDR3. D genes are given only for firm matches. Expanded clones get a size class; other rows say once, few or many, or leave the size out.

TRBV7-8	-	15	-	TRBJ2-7	CASSLVEGGLYEQYF	TGTGCCAGCAGCTTGGTTGAGGGGGGGCTGTACGAGCAGTACTTC
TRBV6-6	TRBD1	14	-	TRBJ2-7	CASSYGTGIYEQYF	TGTGCCAGCAGTTATGGGACAGGGATCTACGAGCAGTACTTC
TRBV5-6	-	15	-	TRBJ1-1	CASSLNQGPNTEAFF	TGTGCCAGCAGCTTGAATCAGGGTCCGAACACTGAAGCTTTCTTT
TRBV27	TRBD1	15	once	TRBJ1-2	CASRPSGGGNYGYTF	TGTGCCAGCAGGCCATCAGGGGGAGGTAACTATGGCTACACCTTC
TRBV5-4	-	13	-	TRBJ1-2	CASSDRSNYGYTF	TGTGCCAGCAGCGACAGATCTAACTATGGCTACACCTTC
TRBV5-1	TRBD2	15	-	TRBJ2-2	CASTLIAGETGELFF	TGCGCCAGCACCCTTATAGCGGGGGAGACCGGGGAGCTGTTTTTT
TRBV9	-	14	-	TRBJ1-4	CASSGGRQDEKLFF	TGTGCCAGCAGCGGCGGTCGACAGGATGAAAAACTGTTTTTT
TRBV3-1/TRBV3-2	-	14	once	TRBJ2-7	CASSQFSGPYEQYF	TGTGCCAGCAGCCAGTTTAGCGGTCCCTACGAGCAGTACTTC
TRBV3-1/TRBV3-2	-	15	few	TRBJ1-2	CASSQEGGNIYGYTF	TGTGCCAGCAGCCAAGAAGGGGGTAATATCTATGGCTACACCTTC
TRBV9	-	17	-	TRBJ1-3	CASSPLDRYQLGNTIYF	TGTGCCAGCAGCCCCCTCGACAGATATCAGCTCGGAAACACCATATATTTT
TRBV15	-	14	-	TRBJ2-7	CATSEEGGPEEQYF	TGTGCCACCAGCGAGGAGGGGGGGCCGGAGGAGCAGTACTTC
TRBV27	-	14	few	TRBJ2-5	CASSPLAVGETQYF	TGTGCCAGCAGCCCACTAGCAGTAGGGGAGACCCAGTACTTC
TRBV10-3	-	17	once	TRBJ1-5	CAISERGWGEGNQPQHF	TGTGCCATCAGTGAGAGGGGGTGGGGAGAAGGGAATCAGCCCCAGCATTTT
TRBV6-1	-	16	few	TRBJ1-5	CASSESVGEGNQPQHF	TGTGCCAGCAGTGAATCGGTAGGGGAAGGCAATCAGCCCCAGCATTTT
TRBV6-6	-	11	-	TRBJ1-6	CASSAGSPLHF	TGTGCCAGCAGTGCCGGTTCACCCCTCCACTTT
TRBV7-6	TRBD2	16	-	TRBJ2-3	CASSPYAGLALDTQYF	TGTGCCAGCAGTCCCTACGCGGGACTAGCGTTAGATACGCAGTATTTT
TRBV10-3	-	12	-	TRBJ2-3	CATAGVEDTQYF	TGTGCTACCGCCGGGGTGGAAGATACGCAGTATTTT
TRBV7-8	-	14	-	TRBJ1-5	CASSLGQSNQPQHF	TGTGCCAGCAGCTTAGGACAGAGCAATCAGCCCCAGCATTTT
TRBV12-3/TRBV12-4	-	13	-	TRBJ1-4	CASSLSGAAKLFF	TGTGCCAGCAGTCTTTCTGGGGCTGCAAAACTGTTTTTT
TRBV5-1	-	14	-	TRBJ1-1	CASRLTVLLTEAFF	TGCGCCAGCAGGTTAACAGTCCTCCTCACTGAAGCTTTCTTT
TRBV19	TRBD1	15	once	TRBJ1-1	CASSTWDRGNTEAFF	TGTGCCAGTAGTACATGGGACAGGGGTAACACTGAAGCTTTCTTT
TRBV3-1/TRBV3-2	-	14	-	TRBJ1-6	CASSPSSYNSPLHF	TGTGCCAGCAGCCCGAGCTCCTATAATTCACCCCTCCACTTT
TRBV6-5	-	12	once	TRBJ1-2	CASSYSGGGYTF	TGTGCCAGCAGTTACTCCGGAGGCGGCTACACCTTC
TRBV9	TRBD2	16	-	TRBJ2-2	CASSPGTSRYTGELFF	TGTGCCAGCAGCCCTGGGACTAGCCGATACACCGGGGAGCTGTTTTTT
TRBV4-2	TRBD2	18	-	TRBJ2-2	CASSQGIRGETNTGELFF	TGTGCCAGCAGCCAAGGAATCCGGGGGGAAACGAACACCGGGGAGCTGTTTTTT
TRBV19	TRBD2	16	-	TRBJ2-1	CASSIGGGPLGDEQFF	TGTGCCAGTAGTATAGGCGGGGGGCCCCTCGGGGATGAGCAGTTCTTC
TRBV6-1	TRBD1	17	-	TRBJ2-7	CASSERGRTGSSYEQYF	TGTGCCAGCAGTGAACGTGGAAGGACAGGGAGCTCCTACGAGCAGTACTTC
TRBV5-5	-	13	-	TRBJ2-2	CASARDIGGELFF	TGTGCCAGCGCCCGAGACATCGGAGGGGAGCTGTTTTTT
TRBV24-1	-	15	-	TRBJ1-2	CATSDRQSGVYGYTF	TGTGCCACCAGTGATCGACAGAGTGGGGTCTATGGCTACACCTTC
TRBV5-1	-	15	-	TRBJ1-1	CASSSGVARDTEAFF	TGCGCCAGCAGCTCTGGTGTAGCCCGGGACACTGAAGCTTTCTTT
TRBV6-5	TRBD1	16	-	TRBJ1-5	CASSYYDRGVNQPQHF	TGTGCCAGCAGTTACTATGACAGGGGCGTAAATCAGCCCCAGCATTTT
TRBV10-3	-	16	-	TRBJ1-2	CAISESKGEANYGYTF	TGTGCCATCAGTGAGTCGAAAGGGGAAGCTAACTATGGCTACACCTTC
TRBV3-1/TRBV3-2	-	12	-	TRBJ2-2	CASSSRTGELFF	TGTGCCAGCAGCTCCCGGACTGGGGAGCTGTTTTTT
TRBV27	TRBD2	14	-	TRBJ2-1	CASTRGGTYNEQFF	TGTGCCAGCACCCGCGGGGGGACATACAATGAGCAGTTCTTC
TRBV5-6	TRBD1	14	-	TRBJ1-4	CASAQTGLNEKLFF	TGTGCCAGCGCTCAGACAGGGTTAAATGAAAAACTGTTTTTT
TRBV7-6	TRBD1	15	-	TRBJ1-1	CASSSTGTGKTEAFF	TGTGCCAGCAGCTCAACCGGGACAGGGAAAACTGAAGCTTTCTTT
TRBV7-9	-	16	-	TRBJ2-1	CASSFIIGGRYNEQFF	TGTGCCAGCAGCTTTATTATCGGGGGGCGATACAATGAGCAGTTCTTC
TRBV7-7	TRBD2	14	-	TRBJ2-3	CASSSRTSGDTQYF	TGTGCTAGCAGCTCCCGGACTAGCGGTGATACGCAGTATTTT
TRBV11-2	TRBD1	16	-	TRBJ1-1	CASSVTGGESVTEAFF	TGTGCCAGCAGCGTAACAGGGGGCGAGTCGGTCACTGAAGCTTTCTTT